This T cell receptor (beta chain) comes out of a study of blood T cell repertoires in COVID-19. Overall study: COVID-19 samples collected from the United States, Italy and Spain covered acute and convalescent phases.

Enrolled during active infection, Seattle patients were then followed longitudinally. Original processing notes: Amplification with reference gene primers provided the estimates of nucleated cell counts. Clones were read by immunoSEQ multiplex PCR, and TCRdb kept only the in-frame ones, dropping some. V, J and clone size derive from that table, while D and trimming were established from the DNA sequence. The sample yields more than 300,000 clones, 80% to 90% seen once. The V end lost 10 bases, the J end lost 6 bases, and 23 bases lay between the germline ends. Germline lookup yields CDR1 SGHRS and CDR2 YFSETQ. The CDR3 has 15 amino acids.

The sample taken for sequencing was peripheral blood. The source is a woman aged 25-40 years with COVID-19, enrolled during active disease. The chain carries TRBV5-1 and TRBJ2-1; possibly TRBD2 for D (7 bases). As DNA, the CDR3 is TGCGCCCGCCGAGGGGGGGAAGGTATGGGCAATGAGCAGTTCTTC. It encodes CARRGGEGMGNEQFF. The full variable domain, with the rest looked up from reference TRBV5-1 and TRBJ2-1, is KAGVTQTPRYLIKTRGQQVTLSCSPISGHRSVSWYQQTPGQGLQFLFEYFSETQRNKGNFPGRFSGRQFSNSRSEMNVSTLELGDSALYLCARRGGEGMGNEQFFGPGTRLTVL.